This TCR beta chain was retrieved from a study of CXCR3-negative and CXCR3-positive naive CD8 T cells. Turning to the study itself: Roughly 1.5 +/- 0.3 million TRB reads came from each library, giving around 140 million in total.

For this clonotype: Antigen unknown.

CDR1 SGHVS and CDR2 FNYEAQ come from the germline V gene. CDR3 length equals 14 residues. Whole-study findings and limits: The TRBV-TRBJ usage of naive CXCR3-negative and CXCR3-positive cells was similar, but that of memory cells differed.

All TRB cDNA libraries came from 5' RACE performed with UMI labels. Following a re-call of the 5' RACE reads, TCRdb has one entry per CDR3 protein and lacks DNA. Its table lists about 26,000 distinct CDR3 sequences. The clonotype was recovered from a human donor in good health. Some clones in this sample may be carry-over from other donors' samples. This chain connects TRBV7-6 to TRBJ2-7; TCRdb selects TRBD2, and the lack of DNA leaves this call unchecked. Input material: naive CXCR3- CD8+ T cells from blood. The subset was: CD45RO-CCR7+CD27+CD95- naive CD8+ T cells lacking CXCR3 (TNR3-). This CDR3 reads CASSYLRSPYEQYF.